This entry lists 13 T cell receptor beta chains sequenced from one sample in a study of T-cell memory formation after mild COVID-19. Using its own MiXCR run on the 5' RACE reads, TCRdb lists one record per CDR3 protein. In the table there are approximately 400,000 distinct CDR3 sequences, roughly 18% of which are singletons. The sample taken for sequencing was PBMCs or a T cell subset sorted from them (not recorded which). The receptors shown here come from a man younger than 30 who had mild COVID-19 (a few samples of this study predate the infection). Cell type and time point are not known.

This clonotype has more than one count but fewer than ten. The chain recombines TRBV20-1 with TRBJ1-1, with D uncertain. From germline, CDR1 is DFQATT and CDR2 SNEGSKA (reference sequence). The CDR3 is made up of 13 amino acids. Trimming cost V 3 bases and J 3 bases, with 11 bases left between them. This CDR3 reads CSARRSLDTEAFF. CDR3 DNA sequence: TGCAGTGCTAGGAGGAGCCTGGACACTGAAGCTTTCTTT.

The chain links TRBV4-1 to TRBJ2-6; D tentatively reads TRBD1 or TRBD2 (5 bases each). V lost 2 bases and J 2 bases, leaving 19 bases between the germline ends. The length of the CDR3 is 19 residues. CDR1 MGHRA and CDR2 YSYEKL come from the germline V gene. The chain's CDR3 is CASSQKRGPTRPGANVLTF. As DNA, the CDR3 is TGCGCCAGCAGCCAAAAGAGGGGTCCGACCCGCCCTGGGGCCAACGTCCTGACTTTC.

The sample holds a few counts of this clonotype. CDR3 in amino acids: CASSLPRRGQGAGELFF. CDR3 bases: TGTGCCAGCAGCTTACCCAGAAGAGGACAGGGGGCCGGGGAGCTGTTTTTT. The chain joins TRBV7-2 to TRBJ2-2; 10 bases match TRBD1. Germline assignment: CDR1 SGHTA and CDR2 FQGNSA. The CDR3 has 17 amino acids. With V trimmed by 2 bases and J by 6 bases, 9 bases remained unmatched.

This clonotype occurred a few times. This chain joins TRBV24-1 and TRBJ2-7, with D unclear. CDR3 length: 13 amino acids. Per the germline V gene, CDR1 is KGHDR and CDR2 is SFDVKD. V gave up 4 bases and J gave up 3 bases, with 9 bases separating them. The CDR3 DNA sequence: TGTGCCACCAGTGACCAGGACGGCTACGAGCAGTACTTC. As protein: CATSDQDGYEQYF.

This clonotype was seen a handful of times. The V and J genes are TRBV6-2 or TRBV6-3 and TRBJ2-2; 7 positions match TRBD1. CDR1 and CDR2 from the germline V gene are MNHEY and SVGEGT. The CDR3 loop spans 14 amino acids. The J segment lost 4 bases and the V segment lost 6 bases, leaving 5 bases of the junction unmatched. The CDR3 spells CASRFRDSTGELFF. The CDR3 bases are TGTGCCAGCAGATTCCGGGACAGCACCGGGGAGCTGTTTTTT.

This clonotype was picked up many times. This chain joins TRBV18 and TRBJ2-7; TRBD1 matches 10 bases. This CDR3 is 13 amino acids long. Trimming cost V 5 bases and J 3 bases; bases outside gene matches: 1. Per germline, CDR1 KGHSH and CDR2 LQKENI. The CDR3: CASSGTGDYEQYF. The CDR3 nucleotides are TGTGCCAGCTCAGGGACAGGGGACTACGAGCAGTACTTC.

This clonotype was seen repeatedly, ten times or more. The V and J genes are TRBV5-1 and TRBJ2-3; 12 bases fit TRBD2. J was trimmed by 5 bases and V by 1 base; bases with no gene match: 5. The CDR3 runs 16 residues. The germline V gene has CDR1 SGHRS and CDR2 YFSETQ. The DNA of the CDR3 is TGCGCCAGCAGCTTGAAACTAGCGGGGGGTGGAGATACGCAGTATTTT. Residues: CASSLKLAGGGDTQYF.

The CDR3 region is CASSSLRGGGSDTQYF. CDR3 bases: TGTGCCAGCAGCTCCCTGCGGGGCGGGGGCTCAGATACGCAGTATTTT. This rearrangement joins TRBV5-5 to TRBJ2-3; D may be TRBD2 (7 bases). Germline V lookup: CDR1 SGHKS, CDR2 YYEKEE (reference sequence). V dropped 3 bases and J dropped 4 bases, with 18 bases sitting between them. The CDR3 is 16 amino acids.

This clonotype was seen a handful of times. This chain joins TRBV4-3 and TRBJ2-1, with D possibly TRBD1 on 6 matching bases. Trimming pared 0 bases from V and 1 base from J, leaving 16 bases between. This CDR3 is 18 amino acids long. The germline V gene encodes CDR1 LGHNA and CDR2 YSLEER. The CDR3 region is CASSQDWGPRPSYNEQFF. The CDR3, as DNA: TGCGCCAGCAGCCAAGATTGGGGGCCCCGACCTTCCTACAATGAGCAGTTCTTC.

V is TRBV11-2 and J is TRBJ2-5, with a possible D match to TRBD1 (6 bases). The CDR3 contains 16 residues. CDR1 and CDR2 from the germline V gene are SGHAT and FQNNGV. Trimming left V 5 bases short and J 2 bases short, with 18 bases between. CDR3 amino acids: CASSRLPLQGQETQYF. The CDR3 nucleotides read TGTGCCAGCAGCCGTCTCCCCCTACAGGGTCAAGAGACCCAGTACTTC.

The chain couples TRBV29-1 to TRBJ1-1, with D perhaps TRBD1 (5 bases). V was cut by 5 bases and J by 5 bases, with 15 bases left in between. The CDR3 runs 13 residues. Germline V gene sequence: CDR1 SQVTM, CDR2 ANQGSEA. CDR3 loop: CSVRPSEGTEAFF. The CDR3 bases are TGCAGCGTTAGACCGTCTGAGGGGACTGAAGCTTTCTTT.

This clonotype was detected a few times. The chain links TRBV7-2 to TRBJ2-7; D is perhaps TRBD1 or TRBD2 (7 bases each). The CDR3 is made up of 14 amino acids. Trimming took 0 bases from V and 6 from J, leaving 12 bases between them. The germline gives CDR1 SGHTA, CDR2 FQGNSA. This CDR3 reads CASSLAFRGGEQYF. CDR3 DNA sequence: TGTGCCAGCAGCTTAGCGTTCAGGGGGGGCGAGCAGTACTTC. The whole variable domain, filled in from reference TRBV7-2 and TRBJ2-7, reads GAGVSQSPSNKVTEKGKDVELRCDPISGHTALYWYRQSLGQGLEFLIYFQGNSAPDKSGLPSDRFSAERTGGSVSTLTIQRTQQEDSAVYLCASSLAFRGGEQYFGPGTRLTVT.

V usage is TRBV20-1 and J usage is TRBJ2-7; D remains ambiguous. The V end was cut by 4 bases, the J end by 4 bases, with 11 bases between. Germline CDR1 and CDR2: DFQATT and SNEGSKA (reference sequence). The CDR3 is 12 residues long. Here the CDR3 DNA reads TGCAGTGCTAACCCGGATGCATACGAGCAGTACTTC. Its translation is CSANPDAYEQYF.